This TCR beta chain was sequenced during a study of cytomegalovirus exposure and HLA in healthy donors. Study findings and constraints: Both high specificity and high sensitivity reportedly marked the classifier's diagnosis of cytomegalovirus status. Within the data, a cluster of highly shared sequence variants was likely a sequencing artifact.

Though nominally healthy at sampling, donors likely had unrecorded immune exposures. With respect to this clone: The antigen remains undetermined.

Primers included in the PCR were 60 Vbeta and 13 Jbeta primers. Only in-frame clones appear in the TCRdb table, and some are missing; sequencing was by immunoSEQ multiplex PCR. Of about 100,000 clones in the sample, approximately 76% were seen once. This sequence was found in a woman aged 55-70 years in good health and CMV-seropositive. Sequences were obtained from PBMCs.

In DNA, the CDR3 is TGTGCCTGGACCGAGGGAGGCGCGGGGACCCAGTACTTC. Its translation: CAWTEGGAGTQYF. The gene calls are TRBV30 and TRBJ2-5; the D gene is possibly TRBD2 (6 bases). From germline, CDR1 is GTSNPN and CDR2 SVGIG (reference sequence). Trimming pared 4 bases from V and 7 bases from J, leaving 16 bases between. The length of the CDR3 is 13 residues.